The clone carrying this TCR beta chain was seen many times. Molecular barcoded adaptors covering alpha/delta and beta/gamma chains were used on roughly 400 ng RNA. MiXCR, run by TCRdb on the reads, gives a single entry per CDR3 protein. The sample lists nearly 60,000 distinct CDR3 sequences; approximately 13% were seen once. The V gene lost 2 bases and the J gene lost 6 bases, with 19 bases spanning the gap. CDR3 length: 16 amino acids. Germline values: CDR1 SEHNR, CDR2 FQNEAQ (reference sequence). These data are taken from a study of read filtering for tumor transcriptome and immune sequencing. Specimen: a population of CD138-negative cells sorted from bone marrow. The chain uses TRBV7-9 and TRBJ1-1; tentative D call: TRBD1 (6 bases). This clonotype originated in a donor aged 40 or older with multiple myeloma. The CDR3 is CASSLTLGQKLSEAFF. CDR3 nucleotides: TGTGCCAGCAGCTTAACCCTTGGACAGAAACTTTCTGAAGCTTTCTTT. Filled out from reference TRBV7-9 and TRBJ1-1, the complete variable domain reads DTGVSQNPRHKITKRGQNVTFRCDPISEHNRLYWYRQTLGQGPEFLTYFQNEAQLEKSRLLSDRFSAERPKGSFSTLEIQRTEQGDSAMYLCASSLTLGQKLSEAFFGQGTRLTVV.